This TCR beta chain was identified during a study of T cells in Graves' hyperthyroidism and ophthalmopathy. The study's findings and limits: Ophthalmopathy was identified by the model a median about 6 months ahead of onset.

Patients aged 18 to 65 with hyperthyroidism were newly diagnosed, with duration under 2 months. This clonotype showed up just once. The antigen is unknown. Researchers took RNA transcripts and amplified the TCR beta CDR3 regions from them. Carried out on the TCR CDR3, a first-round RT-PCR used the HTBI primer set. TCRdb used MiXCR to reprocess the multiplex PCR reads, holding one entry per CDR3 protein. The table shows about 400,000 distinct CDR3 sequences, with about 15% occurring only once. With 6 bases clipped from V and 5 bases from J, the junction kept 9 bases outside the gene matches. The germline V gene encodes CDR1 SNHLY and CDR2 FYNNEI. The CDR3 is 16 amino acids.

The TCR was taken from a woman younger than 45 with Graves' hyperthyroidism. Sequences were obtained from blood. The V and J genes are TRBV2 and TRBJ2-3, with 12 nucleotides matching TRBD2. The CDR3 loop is CASSELAGGEIDTQYF. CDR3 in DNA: TGTGCCAGCAGCGAACTAGCGGGAGGCGAGATAGATACGCAGTATTTT.